This TCR beta chain came from a study of T-cell memory formation after mild COVID-19. The CDR3 is made up of 16 amino acids. CDR1 DFQATT and CDR2 SNEGSKA come from the germline V gene (reference sequence). The V gene end was trimmed by 0 bases and the J gene end by 6 bases; junction bases not matched to a gene: 8. TCRdb fed the 5' RACE reads into MiXCR, producing one record per CDR3 protein. The sample holds hundreds of thousands of distinct CDR3 sequences, 15% to 20% seen once. The chain joins TRBV20-1 to TRBJ1-6; 7 nucleotides align to TRBD1. The sequencing sample was made of PBMCs or a T cell subset sorted from them (not recorded which). The clonotype originates from a man between 18 and 35 years old who had mild COVID-19 (a few samples of this study predate the infection). Cell type and time point are not known. CDR3 in DNA: TGCAGTGCTAGAGATCCCAAGGCAGGGGGTAATTCACCCCTCCACTTT. Translated: CSARDPKAGGNSPLHF.